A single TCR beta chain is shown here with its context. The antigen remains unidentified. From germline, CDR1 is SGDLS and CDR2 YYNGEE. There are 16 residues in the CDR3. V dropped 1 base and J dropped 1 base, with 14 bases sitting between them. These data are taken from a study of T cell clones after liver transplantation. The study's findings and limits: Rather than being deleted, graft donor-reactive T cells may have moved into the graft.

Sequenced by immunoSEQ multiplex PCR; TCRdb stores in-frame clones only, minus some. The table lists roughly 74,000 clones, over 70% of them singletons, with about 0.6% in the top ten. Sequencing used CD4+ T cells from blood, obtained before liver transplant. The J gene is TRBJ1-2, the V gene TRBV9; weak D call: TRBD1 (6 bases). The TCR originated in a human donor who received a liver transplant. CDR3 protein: CASSVTRGGLNYGYTF. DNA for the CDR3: TGTGCCAGCAGCGTAACACGGGGGGGCCTTAACTATGGCTACACCTTC.